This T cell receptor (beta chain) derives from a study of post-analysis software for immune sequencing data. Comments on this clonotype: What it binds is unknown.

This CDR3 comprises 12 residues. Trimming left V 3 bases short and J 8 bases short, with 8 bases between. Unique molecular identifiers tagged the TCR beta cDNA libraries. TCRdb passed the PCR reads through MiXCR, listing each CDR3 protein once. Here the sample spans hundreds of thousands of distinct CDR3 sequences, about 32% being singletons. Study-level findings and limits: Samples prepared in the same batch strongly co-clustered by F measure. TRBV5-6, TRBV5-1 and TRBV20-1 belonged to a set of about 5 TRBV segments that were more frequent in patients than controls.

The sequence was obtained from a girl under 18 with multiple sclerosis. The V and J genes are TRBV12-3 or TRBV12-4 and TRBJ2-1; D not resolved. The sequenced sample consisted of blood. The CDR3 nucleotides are TGTGCCAGCAGTTTTTTTCTGGATGAGCAGTTCTTC. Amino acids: CASSFFLDEQFF.